This TCR beta chain is drawn from a study of blood T cell repertoires in COVID-19. Only in-frame clones appear in the TCRdb table, and some are missing; sequencing was by immunoSEQ multiplex PCR. The sample has about 140,000 clones; 88% are singletons. Deletions cut 3 bases from V and 4 bases from J, with 16 bases between. The germline CDR1 and CDR2 sequences are SGHNT and YYREEE (reference sequence). CDR3 size: 15 residues. J is TRBJ2-5 and V is TRBV5-4; D is possibly TRBD2 (6 bases). Sequenced sample: peripheral blood. The TCR was taken from a human donor with COVID-19, enrolled during active disease. The donor label of this sample is uncertain. The CDR3: CASSYRRAAGETQYF. Written as DNA, the CDR3 is TGTGCCAGCAGCTACCGGAGGGCCGCGGGAGAGACCCAGTACTTC.